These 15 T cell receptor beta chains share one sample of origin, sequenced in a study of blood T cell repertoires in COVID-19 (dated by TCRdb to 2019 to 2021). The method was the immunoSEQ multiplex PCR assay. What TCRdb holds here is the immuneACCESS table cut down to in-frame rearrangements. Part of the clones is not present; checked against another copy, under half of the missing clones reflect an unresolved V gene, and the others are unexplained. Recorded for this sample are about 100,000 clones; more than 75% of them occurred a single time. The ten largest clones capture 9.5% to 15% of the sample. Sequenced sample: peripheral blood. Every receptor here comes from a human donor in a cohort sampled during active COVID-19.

CDR3 bases: TGTGCCAGCAGCTTGCCTAGCTCCTACAATGAGCAGTTCTTC. Protein sequence: CASSLPSSYNEQFF. The chain carries TRBV5-6 and TRBJ2-1; D not resolved. This CDR3 has 14 residues. Germline V gene sequence: CDR1 SGHDT, CDR2 YYEEEE. V shed 1 base and J shed 0 bases, with 5 bases lying between them.

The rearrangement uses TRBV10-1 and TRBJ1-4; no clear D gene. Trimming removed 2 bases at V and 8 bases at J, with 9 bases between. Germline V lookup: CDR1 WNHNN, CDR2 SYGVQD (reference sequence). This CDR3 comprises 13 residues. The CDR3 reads CASSEPGGEKLFF. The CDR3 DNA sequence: TGCGCCAGCAGTGAGCCAGGAGGGGAAAAACTGTTTTTT.

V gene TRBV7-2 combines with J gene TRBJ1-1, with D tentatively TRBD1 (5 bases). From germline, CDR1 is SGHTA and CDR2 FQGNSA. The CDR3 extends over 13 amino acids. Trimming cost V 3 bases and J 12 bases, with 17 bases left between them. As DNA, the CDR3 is TGTGCCAGCAGCTTTCAGGGAGGGGTAGGAACTTTCTTT. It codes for CASSFQGGVGTFF.

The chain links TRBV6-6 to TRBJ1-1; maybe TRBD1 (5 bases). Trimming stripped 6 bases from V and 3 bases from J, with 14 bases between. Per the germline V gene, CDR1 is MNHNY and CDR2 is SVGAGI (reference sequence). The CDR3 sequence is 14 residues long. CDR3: CASRKAGRDTEAFF. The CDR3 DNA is TGTGCCAGCAGAAAGGCAGGGAGGGACACTGAAGCTTTCTTT.

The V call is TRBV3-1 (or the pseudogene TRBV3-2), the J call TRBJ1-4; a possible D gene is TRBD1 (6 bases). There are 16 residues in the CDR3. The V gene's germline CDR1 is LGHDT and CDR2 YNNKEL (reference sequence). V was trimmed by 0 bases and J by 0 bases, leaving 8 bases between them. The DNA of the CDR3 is TGTGCCAGCAGCCAAGAAAGGACAGCAACTAATGAAAAACTGTTTTTT. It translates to CASSQERTATNEKLFF.

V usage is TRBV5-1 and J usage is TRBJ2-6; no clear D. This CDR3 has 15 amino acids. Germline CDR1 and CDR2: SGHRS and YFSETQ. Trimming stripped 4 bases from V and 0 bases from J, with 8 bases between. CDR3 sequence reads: CASSQQSSGANVLTF. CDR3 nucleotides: TGCGCCAGCAGCCAACAGAGCTCTGGGGCCAACGTCCTGACTTTC.

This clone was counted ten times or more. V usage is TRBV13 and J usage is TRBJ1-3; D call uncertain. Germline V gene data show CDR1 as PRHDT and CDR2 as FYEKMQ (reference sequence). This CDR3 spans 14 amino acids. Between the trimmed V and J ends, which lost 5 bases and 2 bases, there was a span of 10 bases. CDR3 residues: CASSPGETGNTIYF. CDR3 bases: TGTGCCAGCAGCCCCGGGGAGACTGGAAACACCATATATTTT.

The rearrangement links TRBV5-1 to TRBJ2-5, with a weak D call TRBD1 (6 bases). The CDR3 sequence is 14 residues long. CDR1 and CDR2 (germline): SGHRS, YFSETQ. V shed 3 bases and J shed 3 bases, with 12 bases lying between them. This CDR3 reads CASSSTGQKETQYF. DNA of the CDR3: TGCGCCAGCAGCTCGACTGGACAGAAAGAGACCCAGTACTTC.

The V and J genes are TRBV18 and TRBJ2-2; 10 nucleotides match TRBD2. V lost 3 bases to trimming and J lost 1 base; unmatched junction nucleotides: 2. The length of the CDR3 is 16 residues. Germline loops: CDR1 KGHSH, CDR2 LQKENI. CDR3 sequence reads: CASSPRTSGNTGELFF. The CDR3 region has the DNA TGTGCCAGCTCACCTCGGACTAGCGGGAACACCGGGGAGCTGTTTTTT.

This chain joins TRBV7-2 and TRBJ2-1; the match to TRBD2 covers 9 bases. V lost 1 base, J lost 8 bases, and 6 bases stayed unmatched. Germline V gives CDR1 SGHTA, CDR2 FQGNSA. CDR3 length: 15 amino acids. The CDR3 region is CASSLGGGGADEQFF. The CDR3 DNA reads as TGTGCCAGCAGCTTAGGTGGCGGGGGGGCCGATGAGCAGTTCTTC.

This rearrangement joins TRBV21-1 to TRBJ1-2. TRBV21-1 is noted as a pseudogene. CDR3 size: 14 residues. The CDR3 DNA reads TGTGCCAGCAGCAAAGATGGAGCTAACTATGGCTACACCTTC. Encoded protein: CASSKDGANYGYTF.

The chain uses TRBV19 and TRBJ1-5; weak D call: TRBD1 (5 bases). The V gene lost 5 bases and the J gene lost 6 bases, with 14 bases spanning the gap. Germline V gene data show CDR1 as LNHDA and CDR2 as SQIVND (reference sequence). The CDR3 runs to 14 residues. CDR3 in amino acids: CASSSRELSQPQHF. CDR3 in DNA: TGTGCCAGTAGTTCCAGGGAATTAAGTCAGCCCCAGCATTTT.

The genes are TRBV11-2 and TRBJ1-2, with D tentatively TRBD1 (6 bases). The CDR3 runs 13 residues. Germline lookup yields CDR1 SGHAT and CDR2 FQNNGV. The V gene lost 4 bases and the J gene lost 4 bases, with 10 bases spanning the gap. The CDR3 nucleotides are TGTGCCAGCAGCTCGTCAGGGGCCTATGGCTACACCTTC. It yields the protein CASSSSGAYGYTF.

CDR3 amino acids: CASSGQLNTEAFF. CDR3 DNA sequence: TGTGCCAGCAGTGGACAGTTGAACACTGAAGCTTTCTTT. The V gene is TRBV12-3 or TRBV12-4, the J gene TRBJ1-1, with D possibly matching TRBD1 (6 bases). Trimming removed 5 bases at V and 0 bases at J, with 7 bases between. There are 13 residues in the CDR3.

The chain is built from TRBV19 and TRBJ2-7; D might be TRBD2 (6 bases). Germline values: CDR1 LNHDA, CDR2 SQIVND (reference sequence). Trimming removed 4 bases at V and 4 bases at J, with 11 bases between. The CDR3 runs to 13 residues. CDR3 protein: CASSSRGGYEQYF. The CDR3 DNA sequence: TGTGCCAGTAGTAGTCGGGGAGGATACGAGCAGTACTTC.